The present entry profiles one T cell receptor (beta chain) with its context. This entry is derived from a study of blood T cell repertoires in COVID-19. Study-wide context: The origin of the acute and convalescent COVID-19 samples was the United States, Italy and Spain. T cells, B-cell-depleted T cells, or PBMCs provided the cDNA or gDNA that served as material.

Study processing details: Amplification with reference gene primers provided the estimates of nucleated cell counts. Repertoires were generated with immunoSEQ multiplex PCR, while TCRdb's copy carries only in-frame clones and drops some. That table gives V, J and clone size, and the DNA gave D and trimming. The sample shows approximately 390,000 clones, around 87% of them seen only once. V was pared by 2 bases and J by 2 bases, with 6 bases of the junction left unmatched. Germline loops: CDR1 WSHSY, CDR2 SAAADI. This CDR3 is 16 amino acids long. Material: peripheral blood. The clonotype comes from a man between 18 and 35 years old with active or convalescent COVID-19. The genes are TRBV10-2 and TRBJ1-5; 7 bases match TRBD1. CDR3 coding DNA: TGCGCCAGCAGTGAGACTGGGACAGCTGGCAATCAGCCCCAGCATTTT. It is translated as CASSETGTAGNQPQHF.